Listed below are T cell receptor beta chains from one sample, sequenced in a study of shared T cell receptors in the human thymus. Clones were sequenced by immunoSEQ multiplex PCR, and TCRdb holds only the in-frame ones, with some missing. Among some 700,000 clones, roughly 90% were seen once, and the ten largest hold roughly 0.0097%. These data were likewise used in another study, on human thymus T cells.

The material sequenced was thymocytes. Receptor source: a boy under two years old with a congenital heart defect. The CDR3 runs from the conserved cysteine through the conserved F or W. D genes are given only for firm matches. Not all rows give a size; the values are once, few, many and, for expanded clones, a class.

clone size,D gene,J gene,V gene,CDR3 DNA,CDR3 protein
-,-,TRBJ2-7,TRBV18,TGTGCCAGCTCAGGGCCCCAAGTAGGACACTACGAGCAGTACTTC,CASSGPQVGHYEQYF
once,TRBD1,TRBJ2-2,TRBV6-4,TGTGCCAGCAGTGACAGGGGGCCGACGAACACCGGGGAGCTGTTTTTT,CASSDRGPTNTGELFF
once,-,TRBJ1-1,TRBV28,TGTGCCAGCAGTTCGGCGGGGTCCGTTGCTTTCTTT,CASSSAGSVAFF
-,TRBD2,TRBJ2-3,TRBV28,TGTGCCAGCAGTTTATGCACGGGACTAGCGGGGCCCCTCACAGATACGCAGTATTTT,CASSLCTGLAGPLTDTQYF
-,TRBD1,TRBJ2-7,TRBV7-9,TGTGCCAGCAGCCAAGGGGGCCCAGGGTACCCTTACTACGAGCAGTACTTC,CASSQGGPGYPYYEQYF
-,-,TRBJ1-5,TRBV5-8,TGTGCCAGCAGCTCCCTGGGCGGGGTCAATCAGCCCCAGCATTTT,CASSSLGGVNQPQHF
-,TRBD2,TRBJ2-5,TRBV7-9,TGTGCCAGCAGCCGAGGACTAGCGGGAGTCGGAGAGACCCAGTACTTC,CASSRGLAGVGETQYF
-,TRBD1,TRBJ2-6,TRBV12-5,TGTGCTAGTGGTTTGGTACTTGGCGACAGGGGATCTGGGGCCAACGTCCTGACTTTC,CASGLVLGDRGSGANVLTF
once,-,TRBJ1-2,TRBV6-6,TGTGCCAGCAGTTACACCATACAGGGCGACGATGGCTACACCTTC,CASSYTIQGDDGYTF
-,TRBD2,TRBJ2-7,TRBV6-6,TGTGCCAGCAGTTACCCTCGGACTAGCGGGTTTGAGCAGTACTTC,CASSYPRTSGFEQYF
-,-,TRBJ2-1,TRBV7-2,TGTGCCAGCAGCTTAGCCGGGAGCTCCTACAATGAGCAGTTCTTC,CASSLAGSSYNEQFF
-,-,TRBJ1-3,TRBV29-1,TGCAGCGTTGTCCTGACTGCTGGAAACACCATATATTTT,CSVVLTAGNTIYF
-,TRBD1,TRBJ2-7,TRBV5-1,TGCGCCAGCAGCTCCGGACAGGGCGAGGACGCCTTCCAGTACTTC,CASSSGQGEDAFQYF
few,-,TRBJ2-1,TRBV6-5,TGTGCCAGCAGTTACTCGAGTTCGGGGTCCTACAATGAGCAGTTCTTC,CASSYSSSGSYNEQFF
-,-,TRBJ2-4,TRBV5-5,TGTGCCAGCAGCTGGCGCGACAGACTCCTGGACATTCAGTACTTC,CASSWRDRLLDIQYF
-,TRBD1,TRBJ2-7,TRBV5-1,TGCGCCAGCAGCCCGAAAGGGGGCTCCCTATACGAGCAGTACTTC,CASSPKGGSLYEQYF
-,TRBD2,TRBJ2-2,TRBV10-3,TGTGCCATCAGTGAAACTAGCGGGAGAGGGACCGGGGAGCTGTTTTTT,CAISETSGRGTGELFF
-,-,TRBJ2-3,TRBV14,TGTGCCAGCAGCCAGAGGCTCTCAGTAGATACGCAGTATTTT,CASSQRLSVDTQYF
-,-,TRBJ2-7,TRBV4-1,TGCGCCAGCAGCCAAGGGAGGGGCAACTACGAGCAGTACTTC,CASSQGRGNYEQYF
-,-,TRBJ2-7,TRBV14,TGTGCCAGCAGCCAAGAGGCCGGCGGGGTCTCCTACGAGCAGTACTTC,CASSQEAGGVSYEQYF
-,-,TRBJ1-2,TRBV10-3,TGTGCCATCAGTGTGGGGGGTTCGGGAGGCTACACCTTC,CAISVGGSGGYTF
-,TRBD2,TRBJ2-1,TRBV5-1,TGCGCCAGCAGCTTGATGGGAGGGAATGAGCAGTTCTTC,CASSLMGGNEQFF
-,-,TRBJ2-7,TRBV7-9,TGTGCCAGCAGCTTAGCGACGGGGGAGCTTTCCTACGAGCAGTACTTC,CASSLATGELSYEQYF
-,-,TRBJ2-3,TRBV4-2,TGTGCCAGCAGCCAAGTGGCGGAGGTGGGGGGATTAACAGATACGCAGTATTTT,CASSQVAEVGGLTDTQYF